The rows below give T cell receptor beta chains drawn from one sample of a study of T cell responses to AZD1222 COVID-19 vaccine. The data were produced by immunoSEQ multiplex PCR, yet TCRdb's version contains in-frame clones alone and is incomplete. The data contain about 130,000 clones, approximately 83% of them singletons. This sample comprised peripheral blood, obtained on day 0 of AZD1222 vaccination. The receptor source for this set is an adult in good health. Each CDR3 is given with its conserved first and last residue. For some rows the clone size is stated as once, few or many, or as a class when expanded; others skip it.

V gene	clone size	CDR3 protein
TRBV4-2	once	CASSQDRASEKLFF
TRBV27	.	CASSSGTYGYTF
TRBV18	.	CASSPYGDLSSYEQYF
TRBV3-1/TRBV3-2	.	CASSRRQGLDTIYF
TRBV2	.	CASSDGRGGETQYF
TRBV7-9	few	CASSPPGRGHWELFF
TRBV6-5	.	CASTMLGRGGELFF
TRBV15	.	CATSRDRGGYGYTF
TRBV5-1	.	CASSLAYRQVETQYF
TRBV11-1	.	CASSLFTGYTEAFF
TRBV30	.	CAWSYGVNTEAFF
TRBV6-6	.	CASRPRVLANTEAFF
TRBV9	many	CASSVALSQETQYF
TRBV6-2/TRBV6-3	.	CASSYFTSGNNEQYF
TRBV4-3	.	CASSLISGELFF
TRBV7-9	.	CASSFRRETQYF
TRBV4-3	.	CASSPVTGTAGETQYF
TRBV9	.	CASSVATGPYGYTF
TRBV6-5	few	CASSFGQGRGEQYF
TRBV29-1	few	CSEGVTGAQYF
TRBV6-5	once	CAIRTGGINQPQHF
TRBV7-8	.	CASSLRQLQETQYF
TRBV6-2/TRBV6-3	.	CASSQSGRAGEQFF
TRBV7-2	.	CASSFRQGFNSPLHF